The clone carrying this T cell receptor beta chain occurred once. This entry belongs to a study of blood T cell repertoires in COVID-19. Background on the study: Both acute and convalescent COVID-19 samples were obtained from the United States, Italy and Spain. From T cells, B-cell-depleted T cells, or PBMCs came the material, which was cDNA or gDNA.

Source study methods: Estimated nucleated cell counts came from reference gene primer amplification. Method: immunoSEQ multiplex PCR; TCRdb's copy keeps in-frame clones and lacks some. The DNA was the basis for D and trimming; V, J and clone size are from that table. The sample has fewer than 300,000 clones, 85% to 90% seen once. Sequencing was done on a sample of peripheral blood. This TCR was sampled from a man aged 25 to 40 with acute or convalescent COVID-19.

CDR3 in amino acids: CASSLDRTGGLHF. The CDR3, as DNA: TGTGCCAGCAGCTTAGACCGCACAGGGGGCCTCCACTTT. The gene calls are TRBV7-9 and TRBJ1-6, with 8 bases that match TRBD1. From germline, CDR1 is SEHNR and CDR2 FQNEAQ (reference sequence). V dropped 1 base and J dropped 15; count of bases not matched to a gene: 5. The CDR3 length is 13 residues.